The entry below gives a single T cell receptor (beta chain) sequence along with its context. The antigen remains undetermined. The sample belongs to a study of shared clonotypes between healthy human individuals. Looking at the study overall: The people who gave samples were two women and three men aged 18 to 49. Study-level findings and limits: Naive CD4 clonotypes overlapped across a few donors at about 5%. A generally larger estimated richness was seen in naive subsets than in memory subsets. Generation of non-shared clonotypes was less probable than generation of clonotypes shared by all four donors.

The CDR3 runs 14 residues. Germline V gives CDR1 SNHLY, CDR2 FYNNEI. V was cut by 0 bases and J by 8 bases, with 13 bases left in between. Terminally differentiated effector memory CD45RA+ cells were excluded from the naive CD8 cells, which were CD45RO-negative and positively selected for CCR7. Measured with immunoSEQ multiplex PCR; TCRdb has only the in-frame clones, and not every one. The table records about 2 million clones, 85% to 95% of them present only once. The chain uses TRBV2 and TRBJ1-2; weak D call: TRBD1 (5 bases). The sequence came from a man between 18 and 35 years old in good health. Sequencing used naive CD8+ T cells sorted from blood. This chain's CDR3 is CASSEAQGGDGYTF. The CDR3 DNA reads as TGTGCCAGCAGTGAAGCGCAGGGTGGGGACGGCTACACCTTC.